This TCR beta chain was sequenced in a study of tumor-infiltrating lymphocytes in localized non-small cell lung cancer. General study points: No T-cell fraction difference was seen between IM1 and IM2 tumors.

Note on this clone: Its antigen remains unidentified.

The protocol was immunoSEQ multiplex PCR, while the TCRdb copy is restricted to in-frame clones and leaves out a portion. The sample shows about 16,000 clones, 70% to 75% of them seen only once. V was pared by 1 base and J by 7 bases, with 14 bases between. Germline CDR1 is GTSNPN and CDR2 is SVGIG (reference sequence). The CDR3 loop spans 15 amino acids. The sequenced sample was lung tumor tissue. The chain combines TRBV30 with TRBJ1-6; no clear D. The TCR comes from a human donor with non-small cell lung cancer. CDR3 loop: CAWSAGKFANSPLHF. The CDR3 coding sequence is TGTGCCTGGAGTGCTGGGAAATTTGCCAATTCACCCCTCCACTTT.